These T cell receptor beta chains were read from a single sample in a study of T cell responses to AZD1222 COVID-19 vaccine. Sequencing was performed with immunoSEQ multiplex PCR; in TCRdb, only in-frame clones are kept and a portion is missing. The sample has tens of thousands of clones; about 92% are singletons. Material: peripheral blood, obtained on day 0 of AZD1222 vaccination. The receptors come from an adult in good health. The CDR3 runs from the conserved cysteine through the conserved F or W. D genes are given only for firm matches. Clone size is stated in some rows and not others, as once, few, many or a class when expanded.

j_call: TRBJ1-1; v_call: TRBV6-5; clone_size: NA; d_call: NA; cdr3_aa: CASGGPLNTEAFF; cdr3_nt: TGTGCCAGCGGGGGGCCTCTGAACACTGAAGCTTTCTTT
j_call: TRBJ1-2; v_call: TRBV2; clone_size: NA; d_call: NA; cdr3_aa: CASSVNLNYGYTF; cdr3_nt: TGTGCCAGCAGTGTAAATCTTAACTATGGCTACACCTTC
j_call: TRBJ1-5; v_call: TRBV27; clone_size: NA; d_call: TRBD1; cdr3_aa: CASSQSWTGGREPQHF; cdr3_nt: TGTGCCAGCAGTCAATCCTGGACAGGGGGGAGGGAGCCCCAGCATTTT
j_call: TRBJ1-6; v_call: TRBV30; clone_size: NA; d_call: NA; cdr3_aa: CAWSRDLGSGF; cdr3_nt: TGTGCCTGGAGCCGGGATCTAGGCTCGGGCTTT
j_call: TRBJ1-2; v_call: TRBV10-2; clone_size: NA; d_call: NA; cdr3_aa: CATQPNRVPGYTF; cdr3_nt: TGCGCCACCCAACCAAACAGGGTTCCTGGCTACACCTTC
j_call: TRBJ1-2; v_call: TRBV24-1; clone_size: NA; d_call: NA; cdr3_aa: CATSDGAGYTF; cdr3_nt: TGTGCCACCAGTGATGGGGCAGGCTACACCTTC
j_call: TRBJ2-7; v_call: TRBV12-3/TRBV12-4; clone_size: NA; d_call: NA; cdr3_aa: CASSLANAYEQYF; cdr3_nt: TGTGCCAGCAGTTTAGCCAACGCCTACGAGCAGTACTTC
j_call: TRBJ1-6; v_call: TRBV3-1/TRBV3-2; clone_size: NA; d_call: TRBD1; cdr3_aa: CASSRTPGDRGNSPLHF; cdr3_nt: TGTGCCAGCAGCCGGACCCCTGGGGACAGGGGGAATTCACCCCTCCACTTT
j_call: TRBJ2-1; v_call: TRBV29-1; clone_size: once; d_call: NA; cdr3_aa: CSAALFGDEQFF; cdr3_nt: TGCAGCGCCGCTCTTTTTGGGGATGAGCAGTTCTTC
j_call: TRBJ1-5; v_call: TRBV15; clone_size: NA; d_call: NA; cdr3_aa: CATSRDSAPGGGNQPQHF; cdr3_nt: TGTGCCACCAGCAGAGATTCCGCCCCCGGGGGCGGCAATCAGCCCCAGCATTTT
j_call: TRBJ1-2; v_call: TRBV18; clone_size: NA; d_call: TRBD1; cdr3_aa: CASSPFGQGNYGYTF; cdr3_nt: TGTGCCAGCTCACCGTTCGGACAGGGAAACTATGGCTACACCTTC
j_call: TRBJ1-1; v_call: TRBV6-5; clone_size: NA; d_call: TRBD1; cdr3_aa: CASSYVDRGTEAFF; cdr3_nt: TGTGCCAGCAGTTACGTCGACAGGGGAACTGAAGCTTTCTTT
j_call: TRBJ2-7; v_call: TRBV7-9; clone_size: NA; d_call: NA; cdr3_aa: CASSLEGFSYEQYF; cdr3_nt: TGTGCCAGCAGCTTGGAGGGATTCTCCTACGAGCAGTACTTC
j_call: TRBJ2-1; v_call: TRBV11-2; clone_size: NA; d_call: NA; cdr3_aa: CASSARQPMEQFF; cdr3_nt: TGTGCCAGCAGCGCGAGACAGCCAATGGAGCAGTTCTTC
j_call: TRBJ1-5; v_call: TRBV7-8; clone_size: NA; d_call: TRBD1; cdr3_aa: CASSPRDRGLSNQPQHF; cdr3_nt: TGTGCCAGCAGCCCTCGGGACAGGGGGTTGAGCAATCAGCCCCAGCATTTT
j_call: TRBJ1-4; v_call: TRBV15; clone_size: NA; d_call: NA; cdr3_aa: CATSRGQGNANEKLFF; cdr3_nt: TGTGCCACCAGCAGAGGTCAGGGGAACGCTAATGAAAAACTGTTTTTT
j_call: TRBJ1-1; v_call: TRBV7-2; clone_size: NA; d_call: TRBD1; cdr3_aa: CASSPGTGKRGTEAFF; cdr3_nt: TGTGCCAGCAGCCCTGGGACAGGCAAAAGGGGCACTGAAGCTTTCTTT
j_call: TRBJ1-1; v_call: TRBV4-3; clone_size: NA; d_call: NA; cdr3_aa: CASSQYPRIEAFF; cdr3_nt: TGCGCCAGCAGCCAATATCCTAGGATTGAAGCTTTCTTT
j_call: TRBJ1-3; v_call: TRBV9; clone_size: NA; d_call: NA; cdr3_aa: CASSVLGQGVKGNTIYF; cdr3_nt: TGTGCCAGCAGCGTTTTGGGCCAAGGAGTTAAGGGAAACACCATATATTTT
j_call: TRBJ2-7; v_call: TRBV7-8; clone_size: NA; d_call: TRBD1; cdr3_aa: CASSPPQGSSYEQYF; cdr3_nt: TGTGCCAGCAGCCCGCCACAGGGGAGCTCCTACGAGCAGTACTTC
j_call: TRBJ1-6; v_call: TRBV7-9; clone_size: NA; d_call: TRBD1; cdr3_aa: CASSPGQGVSPNSPLHF; cdr3_nt: TGTGCCAGCTCCCCGGGACAGGGGGTTTCGCCTAATTCACCCCTCCACTTT
j_call: TRBJ1-1; v_call: TRBV10-2; clone_size: NA; d_call: TRBD1; cdr3_aa: CASYSGQGIMNTEAFF; cdr3_nt: TGCGCCAGCTATTCGGGACAGGGAATCATGAACACTGAAGCTTTCTTT